This record covers a single T cell receptor (beta chain). Its target is unknown. This record belongs to a study of shared clonotypes between healthy human individuals. Looking at the study overall: CD4 naive and memory got three plates each, CD8 naive two, CD8 memory one.

At deep level, the assay was performed. Using immunoSEQ multiplex PCR, the repertoire was profiled, and TCRdb retains in-frame clones only, with some absent. The data show roughly 600,000 clones, 95% to 98% seen once. CD45RO-negative, CCR7-positively selected cells formed the naive CD8 fraction, excluding terminally differentiated effector memory CD45RA+ cells. The germline V gene has CDR1 SGHAT and CDR2 FQNNGV. Trimming took 0 bases from V and 1 from J, leaving 12 bases between them. The CDR3 is made up of 16 amino acids. Overall study results and limits: Naive subsets typically showed greater estimated richness than memory subsets. Large depth notwithstanding, sorted-subset sequencing proved incomplete by rarefaction.

The chain carries TRBV11-2 and TRBJ1-2, with TRBD1 as a possible D gene (5 bases). This receptor was taken from a man between 25 and 39 years old in good health. Source material: naive CD8+ T cells sorted from blood. CDR3 sequence reads: CASSLEVGGFNYGYTF. The CDR3 region has the DNA TGTGCCAGCAGCTTAGAAGTTGGGGGTTTTAACTATGGCTACACCTTC.